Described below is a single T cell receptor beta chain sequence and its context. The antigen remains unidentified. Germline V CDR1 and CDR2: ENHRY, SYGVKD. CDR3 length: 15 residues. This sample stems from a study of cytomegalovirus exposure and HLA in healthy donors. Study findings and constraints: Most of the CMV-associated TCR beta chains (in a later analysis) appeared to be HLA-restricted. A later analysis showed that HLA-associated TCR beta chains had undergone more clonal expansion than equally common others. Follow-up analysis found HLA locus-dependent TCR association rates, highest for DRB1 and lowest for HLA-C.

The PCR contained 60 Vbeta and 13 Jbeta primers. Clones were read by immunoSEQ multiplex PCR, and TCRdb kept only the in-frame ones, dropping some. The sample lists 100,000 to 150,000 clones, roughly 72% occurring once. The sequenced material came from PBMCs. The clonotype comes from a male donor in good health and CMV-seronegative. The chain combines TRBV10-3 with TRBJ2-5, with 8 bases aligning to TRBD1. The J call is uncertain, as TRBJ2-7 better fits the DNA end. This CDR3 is CAISEPGQASYEQYF. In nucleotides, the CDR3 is TGTGCCATCAGTGAGCCGGGACAGGCCTCCTACGAGCAGTACTTC.